The clone carrying this T cell receptor (beta chain) has a count of ten or more. Its target is not known. With 10-nucleotide random UMIs included, cDNA was synthesized by 5'RACE. One entry per CDR3 protein, called by TCRdb with MiXCR from the 5' RACE reads. The table lists about 48,000 distinct CDR3 sequences, under 30% of them singletons, with approximately 23% in the top ten. This sample was taken from a study of neurological immune-mediated disorders. Findings and caveats of the study: The most TCR clonal expansion was seen in HTLV-1-associated myelopathy, whereas the least was seen in multiple sclerosis, below the level in healthy controls. Expanded clones shared no CDR3 amino acid sequences across subjects, suggesting private repertoires in all groups.

The CDR3 spans 16 residues. Germline CDR1 SQVTM, CDR2 ANQGSEA. V was clipped by 0 bases and J by 2 bases, with 15 bases between them. Healthy controls consisted of blood bank volunteers in Maryland, USA. The sequence was collected from a woman between 70 and 85 years old in good health. Material for sequencing was PBMCs. The chain links TRBV29-1 to TRBJ2-3; tentatively, D is TRBD2 (6 bases). CDR3 sequence reads: CSVEDRRGGTTDTQYF. In nucleotides, the CDR3 is TGCAGCGTTGAAGATCGTCGGGGCGGGACCACAGATACGCAGTATTTT.